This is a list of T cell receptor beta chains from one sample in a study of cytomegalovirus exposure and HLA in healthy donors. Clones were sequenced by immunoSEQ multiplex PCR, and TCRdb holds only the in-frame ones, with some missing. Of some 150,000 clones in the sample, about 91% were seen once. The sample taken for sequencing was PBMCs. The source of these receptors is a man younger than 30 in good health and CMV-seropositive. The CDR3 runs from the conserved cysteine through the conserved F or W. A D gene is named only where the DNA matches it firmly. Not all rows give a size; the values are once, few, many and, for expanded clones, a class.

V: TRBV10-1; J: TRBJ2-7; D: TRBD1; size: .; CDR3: CASKPGQGWYEQYF; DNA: TGCGCCAGCAAACCGGGACAGGGATGGTACGAGCAGTACTTC
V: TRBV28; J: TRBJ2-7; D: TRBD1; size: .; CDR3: CASSPGQGANEQYF; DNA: TGTGCCAGCAGTCCGGGACAGGGGGCGAACGAGCAGTACTTC
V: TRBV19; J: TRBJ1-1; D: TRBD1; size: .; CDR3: CASMETGMNTEAFF; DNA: TGTGCCAGTATGGAGACAGGGATGAACACTGAAGCTTTCTTT
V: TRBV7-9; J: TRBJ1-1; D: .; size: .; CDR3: CASSLGWAPTREAFF; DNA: TGTGCCAGCAGCTTAGGGTGGGCCCCCACCCGGGAAGCTTTCTTT
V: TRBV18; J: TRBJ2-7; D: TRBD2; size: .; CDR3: CASSSGGSSDEQYF; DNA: TGTGCCAGCTCCTCGGGAGGGAGTAGCGACGAGCAGTACTTC
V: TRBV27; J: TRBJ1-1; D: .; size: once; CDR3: CASSSSAGGVAEAFF; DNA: TGTGCCAGCAGTTCCTCTGCGGGGGGGGTGGCTGAAGCTTTCTTT
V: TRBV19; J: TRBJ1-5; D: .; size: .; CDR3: CASSRGLRQPQHF; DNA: TGTGCCAGTAGCAGGGGTTTGCGGCAGCCCCAGCATTTT
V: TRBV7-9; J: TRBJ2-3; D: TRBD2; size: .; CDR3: CASSEREFPTDTQYF; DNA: TGTGCCAGCAGCGAGCGGGAGTTCCCCACAGATACGCAGTATTTT
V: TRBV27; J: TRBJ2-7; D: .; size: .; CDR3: CASSQGYEGGEQYF; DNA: TGTGCCAGCAGTCAGGGGTACGAGGGAGGGGAGCAGTACTTC
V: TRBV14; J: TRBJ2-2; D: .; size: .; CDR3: CASSSSGYTGELFF; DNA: TGTGCCAGCAGTAGTAGCGGCTACACCGGGGAGCTGTTTTTT
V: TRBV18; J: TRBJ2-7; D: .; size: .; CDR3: CASSPGTGTRGEQYF; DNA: TGTGCCAGCTCACCGGGAACAGGGACGAGAGGCGAGCAGTACTTC
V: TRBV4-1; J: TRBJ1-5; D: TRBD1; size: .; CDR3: CASGGTGNQPQHF; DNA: TGCGCCAGCGGGGGGACAGGGAATCAGCCCCAGCATTTT
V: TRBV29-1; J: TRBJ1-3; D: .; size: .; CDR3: CSVEKAGGTIYF; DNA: TGCAGCGTTGAAAAGGCCGGCGGCACCATATATTTT
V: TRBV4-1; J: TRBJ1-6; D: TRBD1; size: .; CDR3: CASSQVGGQGASPLHF; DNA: TGCGCCAGCAGCCAAGTGGGAGGACAGGGGGCTTCACCCCTCCACTTT
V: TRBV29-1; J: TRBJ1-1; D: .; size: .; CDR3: CSVYQGNTEAFF; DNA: TGCAGCGTTTATCAGGGGAACACTGAAGCTTTCTTT
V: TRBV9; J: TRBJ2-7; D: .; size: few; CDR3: CASSFGLDTYEQYF; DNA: TGTGCCAGCAGCTTCGGACTGGATACCTACGAGCAGTACTTC
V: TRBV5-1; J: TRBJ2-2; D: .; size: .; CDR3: CASSLVLQVANTGELFF; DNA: TGCGCCAGCAGCTTGGTCTTACAGGTCGCGAACACCGGGGAGCTGTTTTTT
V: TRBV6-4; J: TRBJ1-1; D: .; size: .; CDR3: CASSTGGEAREAFF; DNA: TGTGCCAGCAGTACGGGTGGTGAGGCCCGAGAAGCTTTCTTT
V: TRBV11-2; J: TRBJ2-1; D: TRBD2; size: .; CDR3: CASSLDRGGYNEQFF; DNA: TGTGCCAGCAGCTTAGACCGGGGGGGGTACAATGAGCAGTTCTTC
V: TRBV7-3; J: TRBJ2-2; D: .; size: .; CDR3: CASSFFPGELFF; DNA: TGTGCCAGCAGCTTCTTTCCCGGGGAGCTGTTTTTT
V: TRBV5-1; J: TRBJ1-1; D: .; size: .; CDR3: CASSARANTEAFF; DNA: TGCGCCAGCAGCGCGAGGGCTAACACTGAAGCTTTCTTT
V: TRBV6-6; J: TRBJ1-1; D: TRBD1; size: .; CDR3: CASSYSRGEAFF; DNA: TGTGCCAGCAGTTACTCCAGGGGGGAAGCTTTCTTT
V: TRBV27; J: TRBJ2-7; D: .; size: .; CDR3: CASGGSPSSYEQYF; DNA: TGTGCCAGCGGGGGCTCCCCGAGCTCCTACGAGCAGTACTTC
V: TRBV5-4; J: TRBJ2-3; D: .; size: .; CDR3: CASSLAGATDTQYF; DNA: TGTGCCAGCAGCTTGGCAGGGGCCACAGATACGCAGTATTTT
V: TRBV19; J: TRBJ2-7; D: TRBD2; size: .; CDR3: CASSDSGRAYEQYF; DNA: TGTGCCAGTAGTGATAGCGGGAGGGCCTACGAGCAGTACTTC
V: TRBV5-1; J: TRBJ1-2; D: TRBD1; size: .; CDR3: CASSPRTGANYGYTF; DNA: TGCGCCAGCAGCCCGAGGACAGGAGCTAACTATGGCTACACCTTC
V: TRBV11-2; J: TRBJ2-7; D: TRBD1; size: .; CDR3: CASSSTTGNYEQYF; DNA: TGTGCCAGCAGCTCCACGACAGGGAACTACGAGCAGTACTTC
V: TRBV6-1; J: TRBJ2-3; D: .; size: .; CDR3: CASSEEAAHTDTQYF; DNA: TGTGCCAGCAGTGAAGAGGCGGCTCACACAGATACGCAGTATTTT
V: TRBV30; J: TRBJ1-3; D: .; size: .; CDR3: CAWRLRGSGNTIYF; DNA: TGTGCCTGGAGGTTAAGGGGGTCTGGAAACACCATATATTTT
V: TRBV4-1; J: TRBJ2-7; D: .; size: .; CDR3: CASSQVSGSSYYEQYF; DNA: TGCGCCAGCAGCCAGGTTTCAGGGTCTTCTTACTACGAGCAGTACTTC
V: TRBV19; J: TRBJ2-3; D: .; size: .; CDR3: CASSIFGGLTDTQYF; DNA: TGTGCCAGTAGTATATTTGGCGGTCTCACAGATACGCAGTATTTT
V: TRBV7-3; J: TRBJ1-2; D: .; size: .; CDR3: CASSLAGAGYTF; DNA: TGTGCCAGCAGCTTAGCAGGGGCTGGCTACACCTTC
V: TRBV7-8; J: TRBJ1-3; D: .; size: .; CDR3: CASSPQGNSGNTIYF; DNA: TGTGCCAGCAGCCCCCAGGGAAACTCTGGAAACACCATATATTTT
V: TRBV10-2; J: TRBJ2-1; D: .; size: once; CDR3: CASRPGGTNEQFF; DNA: TGCGCCAGCAGGCCGGGGGGCACGAATGAGCAGTTCTTC
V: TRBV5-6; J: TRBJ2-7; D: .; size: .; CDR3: CASSLAGKSSYEQYF; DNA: TGTGCCAGCAGCTTAGCGGGTAAGAGCTCCTACGAGCAGTACTTC
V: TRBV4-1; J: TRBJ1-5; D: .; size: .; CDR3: CASSQQGSQPQHF; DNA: TGCGCCAGCAGCCAACAGGGGAGTCAGCCCCAGCATTTT
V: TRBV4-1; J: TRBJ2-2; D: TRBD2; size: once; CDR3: CASSPRGLAGRTGELFF; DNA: TGCGCCAGCAGCCCTCGTGGGCTAGCGGGGAGGACCGGGGAGCTGTTTTTT